The 13 T cell receptor beta chains presented below share a single source sample, sequenced in a study of CD8+ T cells in alopecia areata. RNA, once extracted, was reverse transcribed into cDNA for use as the sequencing template. Using immunoSEQ multiplex PCR, the repertoire was profiled, and TCRdb retains in-frame clones only, with some absent. This sample carries around 1,500 clones, none of them present only once. Stated time point: mouse skin at time of skin grafting. The input for sequencing was skin, taken at week 0. Receptors originate from a C3H/HeJ mouse with alopecia areata. Mouse MHC haplotype: H2-k.

Judged by abundance, this clone is medium-sized. Gene names refer to mouse genes. The missing CDR3 end, 4 residues past where the read stops, is filled in from the germline J gene. The V gene is TRBV19, the J gene TRBJ2-3; D perhaps matches TRBD1 (5 bases). CDR3 length: 15 residues. V was pared by 0 bases and J by 0 bases, with 8 bases between. Germline V gene data show CDR1 as FNHDT and CDR2 as SITEND (reference sequence). The CDR3 DNA, read in part, is TGTGCCAGCAGTATAGGGACAACTAGTGCAGAA. Protein sequence: CASSIGTTSAE. The full-length CDR3 reads as CASSIGTTSAETLYF.

This clone was recorded at least ten times. Gene names refer to mouse genes. Incomplete CDR3 DNA: TGTGCCAGCAGTGACTGGGGGGATCGTCAAAAC. Residues: CASSDWGDRQN. The full-length CDR3 reads as CASSDWGDRQNTLYF. The rearrangement joins TRBV13-1 to TRBJ2-4; 8 bases are a match to TRBD2. The observed sequence ends 4 residues before the CDR3 terminus, with the missing tail filled in from the germline J gene. Germline lookup yields CDR1 NSHNY and CDR2 SYGAGN. Trimming at V came to 2 bases and at J to 1 base, leaving 3 bases not matched to a gene. The CDR3 totals 15 residues.

This clone has a count of ten or more. The genes and germline here are from mouse. Coverage ceases 4 residues before the CDR3 finishes, and the germline J gene fills in the end. V usage is TRBV13-3 and J usage is TRBJ2-1, with 8 bases identical to TRBD1. The CDR3 contains 14 residues. V gave up 3 bases and J gave up 3 bases; unmatched junction bases: 2. Germline CDR1 and CDR2: NNHDY and SYVADS. The DNA read from the CDR3 is TGTGCCAGCAGTGGGACAGGGATCTATGCT. Protein sequence: CASSGTGIYA. From start to end, the CDR3 is CASSGTGIYAEQFF.

This clone was detected a few times. Mouse germline and gene names are used. The CDR3 is cut off 4 residues early in the read; its end comes from the germline J gene. The chain carries TRBV15 and TRBJ1-2, with D tentatively TRBD1 (5 bases). V was cut by 5 bases and J by 1 base, with 8 bases left in between. Germline CDR1 is SGHND and CDR2 is FRSKSL. The CDR3 loop spans 13 amino acids. Partial CDR3 DNA: TGTGCCAGCAGTCCTGACAGAAACTCC. Protein sequence: CASSPDRNS. The full CDR3 is CASSPDRNSDYTF.

Judged by abundance, this clone is medium-sized. Gene names refer to mouse genes. The sequenced part of the CDR3 DNA is TGTGCCAGCAGTTTTGTACAAAACACA. It encodes CASSFVQNT. The CDR3, in full, reads CASSFVQNTEVFF. This sequence joins TRBV14 and TRBJ1-1; D is unresolved. The read gets to within 4 residues of the CDR3 end, and the germline J gene fills in the rest. Trimming pared 2 bases from V and 1 base from J, leaving 6 bases between. CDR3 size: 13 residues. The germline V gene has CDR1 SGHDT and CDR2 FRDEAV.

By share of the sample, this clone is medium-sized. All gene names here are mouse names. The read ends 4 residues shy of where the CDR3 ends; the end is completed using the germline J gene. This sequence joins TRBV13-3 and TRBJ2-7; 11 bases line up with TRBD2. CDR1 NNHDY and CDR2 SYVADS come from the germline V gene. This CDR3 spans 16 amino acids. V gave up 2 bases and J gave up 0 bases; unmatched junction bases: 4. The sequenced part of the CDR3 DNA is TGTGCCAGCAGTGACTGGGACTGGGGGCCCTCCTAT. Amino acids: CASSDWDWGPSY. From start to end, the CDR3 is CASSDWDWGPSYEQYF.

This clone is medium-sized in the sample. The gene symbols are mouse symbols. The read ends 4 residues shy of where the CDR3 ends; the end is completed using the germline J gene. The chain couples TRBV3 to TRBJ2-1, with 8 nucleotides matching TRBD1. CDR3 size: 13 residues. Germline V gives CDR1 SNHLY, CDR2 FYNGKV (reference sequence). CDR3 region: CASTRRGRAEQFF. CDR3 bases read: TGTGCCAGCACGCGCAGGGGGCGCGCT.

This clone is termed medium-sized. Gene names refer to mouse genes. The observed sequence ends 4 residues before the CDR3 terminus, with the missing tail filled in from the germline J gene. This sequence joins TRBV1 and TRBJ1-1; 11 nucleotides agree with TRBD1. Per germline, CDR1 NSQYPW and CDR2 LRSPGD (reference sequence). The CDR3 is 15 residues long. The CDR3 protein is CTCSADPGTGGEVFF. The covered CDR3 bases are TGCACCTGCAGTGCAGATCCGGGGACAGGGGGA.

This clone is labeled medium-sized. Gene names refer to mouse genes. The read gets to within 4 residues of the CDR3 end, and the germline J gene fills in the rest. The chain recombines TRBV13-2 with TRBJ2-3; possibly TRBD2 for D (5 bases). V lost 5 bases and J lost 2, with 9 bases in between. The CDR3 runs 13 residues. The germline gives CDR1 NNHNN, CDR2 SYGAGS (reference sequence). Partial CDR3 DNA: TGTGCCAGCGGCCTGGGTAATGCAGAA. Protein product: CASGLGNAE. The CDR3 in full is CASGLGNAETLYF.

In its sample, this clone is medium-sized. Mouse gene names and germline throughout. From the germline J gene comes the end of the CDR3, since the read stops 4 residues before it. This chain links TRBV13-1 with TRBJ2-5; TRBD1 aligns across 7 bases. The CDR3 runs 14 residues. Germline V CDR1 and CDR2: NSHNY, SYGAGN. The CDR3 region is CASSDVGTEDTQYF. The sequenced CDR3 bases are TGTGCCAGCAGTGATGTGGGGACAGAAGAC.

There are a few counts of this clone. A read error is possible here, since a much larger clone lies one base away. These gene names are mouse names. CDR3 protein: CASSDGGTEDTQYF. The CDR3 bases that were read are TGTGCCAGCAGTGATGGGGGGACAGAAGAC. V and J are TRBV13-1 and TRBJ2-5; 7 nucleotides line up with TRBD1. The read comes to an end 4 residues before the CDR3 does, leaving the germline J gene to fill in the end. CDR1 is NSHNY and CDR2 is SYGAGN in the germline V gene. This CDR3 region has 14 residues.

This clone was seen a few times. Here the gene names and germline are mouse. The DNA read from the CDR3 is TGTGCCAGCAGCCCTAATCAGGGGTACTCC. This encodes CASSPNQGYS. The entire CDR3 sequence reads CASSPNQGYSDYTF. The chain recombines TRBV4 with TRBJ1-2, with D tentatively TRBD1 (6 bases). The read terminates 4 residues before the CDR3 end, so the remaining end is supplied by the germline J gene. CDR1 is LGHDT and CDR2 is YNNKQL in the germline V gene (reference sequence). V gave up 5 bases and J gave up 3 bases, with 13 bases separating them. The CDR3 sequence is 14 residues long.

This clone showed up many times. Gene labels here are mouse ones. The CDR3 end falls 3 residues outside the read, so it is completed with the germline J gene. The chain combines TRBV5 with TRBJ1-6; D is undetermined. TRBJ1-6 carries the ORF label, with uncertain function. V was pared by 0 bases and J by 0 bases, with 3 bases between. CDR1 and CDR2 from the germline V gene are LGHNA and YNLKQL (reference sequence). The CDR3 loop spans 15 amino acids. The CDR3 reads CASSQDNSYNSPLYF. Incomplete CDR3 DNA: TGTGCCAGCAGCCAAGACAATTCCTATAATTCGCCC.